This entry features one T cell receptor (beta chain) sequence. This clone was observed a handful of times. What this receptor recognizes is not known. No per-base quality is available; no much larger clone lies one base away. Different DNA sequences within this sample yield the same CDR3. This record comes from a study of shared clonotypes between healthy human individuals (TCRdb year 2020). Background for the entire study: Three men and a couple of women, aged 18 to 49 years, made up the cohort. For each donor, CD4 naive and CD4 memory were each given three plates, CD8 naive was given two plates, and CD8 memory was given one plate. The study deeply sequenced blood TCR repertoires of several healthy adults to estimate repertoire size and the extent of clonotype sharing between individuals. Libraries were prepared and TCR repertoires were sequenced by different laboratories using diverse techniques, in order to increase sequencing depth and limit assay-specific biases. Leukapheresis yielded between about 0.94 and 9.5 billion PBMCs per donor.

V gives up 6 bases and J gives up 5 bases, and the segment between their germline ends measures 10 bases. From its cysteine to its phenylalanine, the CDR3 spans 11 amino acids. The only DNA kept is the CDR3, 33 bases in frame from the first base. In the germline V gene (reference sequence), CDR1 corresponds to DFQATT and CDR2 to SNEGSKA. Donors were healthy HIV-negative adults with no recently reported acute infections or vaccinations. Every donor was a Caucasian adult residing in Nashville, Tennessee, USA. Magnetic negative selection was used to enrich CD4+ T cells, after which naive cells were positively selected on CD45RA and the negative fraction became the memory subset. Blood was obtained by leukapheresis, after which PBMCs were separated by Ficoll-Histopaque density gradient centrifugation and cryopreserved in liquid nitrogen vapor phase. Analytical flow cytometry was used to check the purity and quantity of each magnetically sorted T cell population. Each sorted fraction had its genomic DNA isolated and then quantified by UV absorbance on a Nanodrop 2000c.

What the work shows at the level of the full study, not this receptor alone: Compared with non-shared clonotypes, the clonotypes found in all four sorted-subset donors had higher generation probabilities. Rarefaction of sorted-subset datasets indicated incomplete sequencing despite the large sequencing depth. Estimated clonotype richness was generally larger for naive than for memory subsets. Sharing across four donors was observed for roughly 5.4% of naive CD4, about 4% of naive CD8, 2.3% of memory CD4, and over 0.3% of memory CD8 clonotypes. Only blood was sampled, and tissue TCR repertoires likely differ from those in blood. The small number of donors limited the genetic and exposure-history diversity represented. Based on pairwise subsampling, the degree of clonotype sharing among donors was expected to be affected by sequencing depth.

Using the deep immunoSEQ assay, TCR CDR3 regions were amplified from genomic DNA by multiplex PCR. Extracted genomic DNA from each cell subset was distributed evenly across all wells of several immunoSEQ 96-well plates, and each plate was treated as a replicate. For sorted subsets, approximately 190 ng genomic DNA, equal to about 30,000 T cell genomes, was loaded into each replicate PCR. Purified libraries were quantified with a Qubit 3.0 fluorometer, sized on a Bioanalyzer 2100, and re-quantified with the KAPA Library Quantification kit. Each immunoSEQ 96-well plate was sequenced on its own single-read 150-cycle Illumina NextSeq 550 flow cell. Turning to the authors' computational methods: Because the immunoSEQ output held only junctional sequences and lacked quality scores, the filtering could not match the filtering applied to full-length reads. To assign V/J genes and CDR3, sequences were annotated against IMGT germline references using PyIR, a Python wrapper for IgBLAST v1.9. Any read was removed if the V/J assignment was weak (E-value above 1e-6), the CDR3 was missing, or the read contained stop codons, out-of-frame junctions, or ambiguous translated residues. V3J clonotypes were defined by identical inferred V gene, J gene, and CDR3 amino acid sequence. Percentage overlap between repertoires was computed as shared unique clonotypes divided by the size of the smaller repertoire. Three approaches were used to assess repertoire richness: RTK rarefaction, the Chao1 estimator, and Recon v2.1 estimates of unobserved clonotypes. For all TCRbeta clonotypes obtained by the gDNA method from a few donors, generation probabilities were computed with OLGA. Entries here come from immuneACCESS through TCRdb and include only in-frame sequences with V and J called. Some clones fail to appear in such tables; in the studies checked, an unresolved V gene covers under half of the shortfall, and the cause of the remainder is unknown. That table is the source of V, J and clone size, and D and trimming were worked out from the DNA. The sample has about 2.4 million clones on record, approximately 93% of them singletons. The ten biggest clones cover 0.36% of the sample.

This TCR came from a man aged 18-30 years in good health. Some clones in this sample may be carry-over from other donors' samples. Recombination linked TRBV20-1 to TRBJ1-1; possibly the D gene is TRBD1, per 6 matching bases. The sequencing input was naive CD4+ T cells from PBMCs. Taken with the paper, the label for cell subset or site translates to: CD45RA+ positively selected. Here the CDR3 is given as CSADRGTEAFF. The DNA reads TGCAGTGCCGATAGGGGGACTGAAGCTTTCTTT.